This T cell receptor (beta chain) was captured by sequencing in a study of radiotherapy plus CTLA-4 blockade in lung cancer. Study at large: Disease control was achieved by about 34% of patients, and objective responses by 18%. Study-level findings and limits: Clones of tumor-derived TCRs expanded in blood after radiotherapy plus ipilimumab.

Assay: immunoSEQ multiplex PCR; the TCRdb copy retains only in-frame clones and omits some. The sample holds about 120,000 clones, around 84% seen once. Germline V gives CDR1 SGHAT, CDR2 FQNNGV. The junction had 2 bases not matched to a gene; V was cut back by 3 bases and J by 6 bases. The CDR3 spans 15 residues. Of note for this clone: Its antigen is not identified.

The chain carries TRBV11-2 and TRBJ2-1; TRBD2 aligns across 13 bases. Sequenced here: peripheral blood, sampled from a patient treated with radiotherapy plus ipilimumab. The sequence was obtained from a human donor with non-small cell lung cancer that progressed on radiotherapy plus ipilimumab. Some clones in this sample may be carry-over from other donors' samples. The CDR3 region has the DNA TGTGCCAGCAGCTTGACTAGCGGGGGGACCAATGAGCAGTTCTTC. This gives the protein CASSLTSGGTNEQFF.